These T cell receptor beta chains were read from a single sample in a study of blood T cell repertoires in COVID-19. TCRdb keeps only in-frame clones here, not all; method: immunoSEQ multiplex PCR. The sample has under 350,000 clones; over 75% are singletons. Sequencing used PBMCs or T cells enriched from blood (not recorded which). These receptors were collected from a man younger than 45 who had recovered from COVID-19. The CDR3 runs from the conserved cysteine through the conserved F or W. Fields, in order: J gene, clone size, V gene, D gene, CDR3 DNA, CDR3 protein. D genes are given only for firm matches. Some rows have no size entry. The others give once, few or many, or a class for an expanded clone.

TRBJ1-2 . TRBV11-2 . TGTGCCAGCAGCTTAGGTGGAGGGTATGGCTACACCTTC CASSLGGGYGYTF
TRBJ1-1 . TRBV19 TRBD1 TGTGCCAGTAGTCGGGACAGGCAGGGGGTGAACACTGAAGCTTTCTTT CASSRDRQGVNTEAFF
TRBJ1-3 once TRBV6-5 . TGTGCCAGCAGTCCCCGCGGGGTTGCTGGAAACACCATATATTTT CASSPRGVAGNTIYF
TRBJ2-2 . TRBV28 . TGTGCCAGCACCTTAGGAGCCGGGGAGCTGTTTTTT CASTLGAGELFF
TRBJ1-6 once TRBV5-1 . TGCGCCAGCAGCTTGGAACAGTATAATTCACCCCTCCACTTT CASSLEQYNSPLHF
TRBJ2-7 . TRBV4-1 . TGCGCCAGCAGCCCGCTAGCTTCACTAATCTACGAGCAGTACTTC CASSPLASLIYEQYF
TRBJ1-5 once TRBV6-6 TRBD1 TGTGCCAGCCATGAACAGGGGTCGGAGCAGCCCCAGCATTTT CASHEQGSEQPQHF
TRBJ2-2 . TRBV6-5 TRBD1 TGTGCCAGCAGTTACGTGGGACAGATCACCGGGGAGCTGTTTTTT CASSYVGQITGELFF
TRBJ2-5 . TRBV11-3 TRBD2 TGTGCCAGCAGCCCACGCGGGGGAGTAGGAGAGACCCAGTACTTC CASSPRGGVGETQYF
TRBJ2-1 . TRBV7-9 TRBD2 TGTGCCAGCACCCCTTTTATTACGGGAGGGCCTAGTGAGCAGTTCTTC CASTPFITGGPSEQFF
TRBJ2-7 . TRBV6-5 TRBD1 TGTGCCAGTGACCGGGACAGCTACGAGCAGTACTTC CASDRDSYEQYF
TRBJ1-2 . TRBV28 . TGTGCCGGGGGCCGCGCGGAGAACTATGGCTACACCTTC CAGGRAENYGYTF